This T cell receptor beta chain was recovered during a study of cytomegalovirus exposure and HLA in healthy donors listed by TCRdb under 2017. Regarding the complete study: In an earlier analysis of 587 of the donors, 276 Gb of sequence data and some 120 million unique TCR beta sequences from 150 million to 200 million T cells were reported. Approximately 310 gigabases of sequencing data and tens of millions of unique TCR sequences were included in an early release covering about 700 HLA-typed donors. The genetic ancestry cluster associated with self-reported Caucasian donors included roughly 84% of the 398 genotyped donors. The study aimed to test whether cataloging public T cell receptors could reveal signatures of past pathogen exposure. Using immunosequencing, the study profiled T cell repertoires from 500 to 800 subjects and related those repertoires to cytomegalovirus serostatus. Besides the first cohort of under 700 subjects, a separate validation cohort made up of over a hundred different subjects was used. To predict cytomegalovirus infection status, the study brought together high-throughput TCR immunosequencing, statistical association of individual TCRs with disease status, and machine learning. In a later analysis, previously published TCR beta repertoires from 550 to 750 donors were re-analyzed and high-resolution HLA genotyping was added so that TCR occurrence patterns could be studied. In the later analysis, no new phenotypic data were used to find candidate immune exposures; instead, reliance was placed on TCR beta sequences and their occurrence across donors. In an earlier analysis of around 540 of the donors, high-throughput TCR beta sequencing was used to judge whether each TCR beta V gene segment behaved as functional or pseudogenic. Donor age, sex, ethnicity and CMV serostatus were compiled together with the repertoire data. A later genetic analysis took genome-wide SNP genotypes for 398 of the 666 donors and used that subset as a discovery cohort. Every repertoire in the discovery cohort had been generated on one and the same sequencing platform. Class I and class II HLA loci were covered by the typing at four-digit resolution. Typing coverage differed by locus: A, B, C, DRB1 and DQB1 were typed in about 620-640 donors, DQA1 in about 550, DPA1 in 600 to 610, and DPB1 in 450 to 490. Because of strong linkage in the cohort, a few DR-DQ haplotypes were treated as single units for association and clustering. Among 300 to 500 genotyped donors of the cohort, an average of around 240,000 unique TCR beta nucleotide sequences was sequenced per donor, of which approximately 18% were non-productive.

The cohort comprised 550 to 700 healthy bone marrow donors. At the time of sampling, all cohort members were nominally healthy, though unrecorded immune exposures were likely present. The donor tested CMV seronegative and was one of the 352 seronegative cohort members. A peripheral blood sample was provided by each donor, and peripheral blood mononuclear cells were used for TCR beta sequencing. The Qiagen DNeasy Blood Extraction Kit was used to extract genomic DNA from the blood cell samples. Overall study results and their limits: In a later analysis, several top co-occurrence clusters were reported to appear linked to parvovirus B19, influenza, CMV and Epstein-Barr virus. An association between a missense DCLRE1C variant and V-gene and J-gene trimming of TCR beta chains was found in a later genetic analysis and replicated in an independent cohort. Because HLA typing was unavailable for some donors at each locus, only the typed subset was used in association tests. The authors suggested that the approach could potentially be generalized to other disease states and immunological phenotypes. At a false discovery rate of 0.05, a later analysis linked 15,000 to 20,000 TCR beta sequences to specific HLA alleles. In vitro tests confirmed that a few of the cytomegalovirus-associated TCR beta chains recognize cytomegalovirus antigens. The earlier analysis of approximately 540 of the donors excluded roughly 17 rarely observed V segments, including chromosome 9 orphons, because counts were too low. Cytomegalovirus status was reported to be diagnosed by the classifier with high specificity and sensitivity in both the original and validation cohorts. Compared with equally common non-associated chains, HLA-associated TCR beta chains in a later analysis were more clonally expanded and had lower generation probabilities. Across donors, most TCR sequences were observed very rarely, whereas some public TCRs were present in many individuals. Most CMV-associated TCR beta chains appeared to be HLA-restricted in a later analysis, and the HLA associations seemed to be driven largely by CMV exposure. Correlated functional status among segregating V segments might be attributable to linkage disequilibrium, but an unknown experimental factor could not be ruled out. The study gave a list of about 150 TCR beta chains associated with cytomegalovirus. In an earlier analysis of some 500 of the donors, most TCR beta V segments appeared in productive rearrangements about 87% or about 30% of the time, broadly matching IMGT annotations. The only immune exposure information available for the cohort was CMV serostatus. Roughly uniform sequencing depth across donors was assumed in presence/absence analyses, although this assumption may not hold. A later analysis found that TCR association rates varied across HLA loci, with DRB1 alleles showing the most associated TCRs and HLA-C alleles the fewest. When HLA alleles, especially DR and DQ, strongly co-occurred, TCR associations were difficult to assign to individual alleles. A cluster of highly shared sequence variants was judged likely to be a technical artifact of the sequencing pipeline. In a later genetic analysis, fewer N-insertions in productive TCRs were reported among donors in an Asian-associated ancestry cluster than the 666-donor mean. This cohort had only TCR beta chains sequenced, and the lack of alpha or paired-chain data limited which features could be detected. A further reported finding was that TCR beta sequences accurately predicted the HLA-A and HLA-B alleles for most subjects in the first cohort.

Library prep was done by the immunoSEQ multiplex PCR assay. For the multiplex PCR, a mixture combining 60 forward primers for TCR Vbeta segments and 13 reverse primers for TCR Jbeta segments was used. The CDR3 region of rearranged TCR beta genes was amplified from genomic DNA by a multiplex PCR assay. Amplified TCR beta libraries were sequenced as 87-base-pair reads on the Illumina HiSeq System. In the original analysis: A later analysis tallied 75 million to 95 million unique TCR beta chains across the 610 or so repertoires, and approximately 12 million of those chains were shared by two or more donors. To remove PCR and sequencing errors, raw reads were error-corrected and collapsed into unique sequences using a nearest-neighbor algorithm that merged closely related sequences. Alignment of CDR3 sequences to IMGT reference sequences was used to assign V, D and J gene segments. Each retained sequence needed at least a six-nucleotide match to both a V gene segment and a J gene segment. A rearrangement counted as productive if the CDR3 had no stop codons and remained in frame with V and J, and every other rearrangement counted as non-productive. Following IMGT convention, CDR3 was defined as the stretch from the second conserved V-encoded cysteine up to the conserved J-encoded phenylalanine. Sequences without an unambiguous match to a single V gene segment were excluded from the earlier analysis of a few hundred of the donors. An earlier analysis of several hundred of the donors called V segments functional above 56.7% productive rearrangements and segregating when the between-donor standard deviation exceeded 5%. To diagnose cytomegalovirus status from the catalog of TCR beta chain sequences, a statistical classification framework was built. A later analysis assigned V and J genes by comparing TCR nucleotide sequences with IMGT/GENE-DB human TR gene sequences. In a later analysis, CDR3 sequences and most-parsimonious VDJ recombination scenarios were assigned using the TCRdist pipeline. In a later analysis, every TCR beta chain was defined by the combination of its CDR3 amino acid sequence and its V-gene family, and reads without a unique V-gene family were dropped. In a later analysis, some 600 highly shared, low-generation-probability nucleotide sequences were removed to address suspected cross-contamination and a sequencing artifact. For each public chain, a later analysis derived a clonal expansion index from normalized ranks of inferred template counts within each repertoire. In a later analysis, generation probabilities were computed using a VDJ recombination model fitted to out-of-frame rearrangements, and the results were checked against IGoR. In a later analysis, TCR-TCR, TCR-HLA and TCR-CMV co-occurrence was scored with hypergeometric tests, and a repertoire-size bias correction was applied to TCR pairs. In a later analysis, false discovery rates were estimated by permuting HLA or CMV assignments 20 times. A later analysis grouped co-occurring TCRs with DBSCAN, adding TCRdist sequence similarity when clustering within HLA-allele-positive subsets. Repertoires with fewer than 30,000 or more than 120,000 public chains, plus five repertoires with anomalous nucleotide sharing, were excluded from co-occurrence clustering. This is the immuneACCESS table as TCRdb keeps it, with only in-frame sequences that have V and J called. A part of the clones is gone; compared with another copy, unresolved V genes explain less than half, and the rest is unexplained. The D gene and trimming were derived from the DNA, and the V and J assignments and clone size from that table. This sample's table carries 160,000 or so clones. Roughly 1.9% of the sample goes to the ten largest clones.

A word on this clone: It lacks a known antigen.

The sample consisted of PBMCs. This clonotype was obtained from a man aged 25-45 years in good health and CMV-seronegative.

This receptor carries the CDR3 CASSQGQRGGETQYF. The DNA sequence is as follows: TGCGCCAGCAGCCAAGGCCAAAGGGGGGGAGAGACCCAGTACTTC. In this chain, TRBV4-3 is recombined with TRBJ2-5; TRBD2 is possibly the D segment (7 matching bases). In the germline V gene, CDR1 corresponds to LGHNA and CDR2 to YSLEER. Between the V and J ends, shortened by 1 base and 4 bases respectively, the junction contains 13 bases. The CDR3 runs 15 residues from the cysteine to the phenylalanine. Only the CDR3 DNA stays, 45 bases, in frame from base 1.